The 30 T cell receptor beta chains in this list originate from one sample, sequenced in a study of response to subunit inactivated influenza vaccine. One entry per CDR3 protein, called by TCRdb with MiXCR from the RT-PCR reads. Here the sample spans 540,000 or so distinct CDR3 sequences, 10% to 15% being singletons. Sequenced material: PBMCs from blood, taken about 40 days after vaccination. The receptors were gathered from a man over 45 who received an inactivated influenza vaccine.

V gene TRBV7-2 combines with J gene TRBJ2-7, with TRBD2 as a possible D gene (6 bases). V was cut by 2 bases and J by 7 bases, with 15 bases left in between. This CDR3 comprises 14 residues. Germline values: CDR1 SGHTA, CDR2 FQGNSA. DNA for the CDR3: TGTGCCAGCAGCTTAATCGGCAGGGCGGGGGAGCAGTACTTC. Translated, it gives CASSLIGRAGEQYF.

The chain has TRBV7-9 and TRBJ2-5; 9 positions match TRBD1. Looked up from germline, CDR1 is SEHNR and CDR2 is FQNEAQ (reference sequence). V lost 7 bases to trimming and J lost 5 bases; unmatched junction nucleotides: 5. The CDR3 runs to 13 residues. Here the CDR3 reads CASTRDRVETQYF. The DNA of the CDR3 is TGTGCCAGCACGCGGGACAGGGTGGAGACCCAGTACTTC.

This clonotype was found a few times. The rearrangement joins TRBV29-1 to TRBJ2-2; the match to TRBD2 covers 13 bases. There are 15 residues in the CDR3. The V gene end was trimmed by 7 bases and the J gene end by 1 base; junction bases not matched to a gene: 3. The V gene's germline CDR1 is SQVTM and CDR2 ANQGSEA. The CDR3 bases are TGCAGCGGTAGACTAGCGGGAGGGAACACCGGGGAGCTGTTTTTT. It is translated as CSGRLAGGNTGELFF.

This clonotype appeared many times. The CDR3 nucleotides are TGTGCCAGCAGTTTTGGGGGGCCCGCAGATACGCAGTATTTT. Translation gives CASSFGGPADTQYF. This chain uses TRBV12-3 or TRBV12-4 with TRBJ2-3; perhaps D is TRBD1 or TRBD2 (6 bases each). Trimming cost V 3 bases and J 4 bases, with 11 bases left between them. The CDR3 covers 14 residues.

This rearrangement joins TRBV24-1 to TRBJ2-5; 12 nucleotides match TRBD1. There are 16 residues in the CDR3. Germline assignment: CDR1 KGHDR and CDR2 SFDVKD. The ends lost 5 bases at V and 5 bases at J; junction bases unmatched: 8. This chain's CDR3 is CATSAGTGGRRETQYF. The CDR3 DNA is TGTGCCACCAGTGCCGGGACAGGGGGCCGCCGTGAGACCCAGTACTTC.

J is TRBJ2-1 and V is TRBV27; the match to TRBD2 covers 7 bases. This CDR3 contains 16 residues. The germline V gene has CDR1 MNHEY and CDR2 SMNVEV (reference sequence). V dropped 2 bases and J dropped 7; count of bases not matched to a gene: 11. CDR3 residues: CASSLIGGDFGNEQFF. The CDR3 DNA is TGTGCCAGCAGTTTAATTGGGGGGGATTTTGGAAATGAGCAGTTCTTC.

This clonotype was recorded many times. J is TRBJ1-5 and V is TRBV7-9, with D possibly being TRBD1 (5 bases). Germline assignment: CDR1 SEHNR and CDR2 FQNEAQ (reference sequence). V was clipped by 3 bases and J by 1 base, with 10 bases between them. The CDR3 totals 15 residues. This CDR3 is CASSFGTVSNQPQHF. The CDR3 bases are TGTGCCAGCAGCTTTGGGACCGTGAGCAATCAGCCCCAGCATTTT.

CDR3 protein: CASSPALGGEAFF. In nucleotides, the CDR3 is TGTGCCAGCAGTCCGGCCTTAGGGGGAGAAGCTTTCTTT. This sequence joins TRBV6-2 or TRBV6-3 and TRBJ1-1, with D perhaps matching TRBD1 (6 bases). The V gene's germline CDR1 is MNHEY and CDR2 SVGEGT. The CDR3 sequence is 13 residues long. Between the trimmed V and J ends, which lost 5 bases and 8 bases, there was a span of 15 bases.

A few counts support this clonotype. V is TRBV10-3 and J is TRBJ2-7; D call uncertain. V was pared by 3 bases and J by 3 bases, with 24 bases between. The CDR3 runs 18 residues. CDR1 is ENHRY and CDR2 is SYGVKD in the germline V gene. This CDR3 reads CAISDPSKAELNHYEQYF. The CDR3 DNA reads TGTGCCATCAGTGACCCTTCGAAGGCGGAACTCAATCACTACGAGCAGTACTTC.

Remarks on this clonotype: A read error may explain this, as a much larger clone is one base away. Without the conserved terminal phenylalanine or tryptophan, this CDR3 likely stems from a read error. V is TRBV12-3 or TRBV12-4 and J is TRBJ2-7; D is possibly TRBD1 (6 bases). The V gene lost 1 base and the J gene lost 6 bases, with 7 bases spanning the gap. The CDR3 loop spans 12 amino acids. CDR3: CASSLDRVEQYL. The CDR3 coding sequence is TGTGCCAGCAGTTTAGACAGGGTCGAGCAGTACTTA.

This clonotype was seen once. This could be a read error, since a much larger clone is one nucleotide away. The chain recombines TRBV5-1 with TRBJ1-4; no reliable D call. This CDR3 spans 15 amino acids. The germline gives CDR1 SGHRS, CDR2 YFSETQ. CDR3 sequence: CASSVASSTIEKLFF. The CDR3 DNA follows: TGCGCCAGCAGCGTGGCAAGTTCAACTATTGAAAAACTGTTTTTT.

This clonotype was observed a handful of times. The V gene is TRBV25-1, the J gene TRBJ2-6; 7 positions agree with TRBD1. Germline loops: CDR1 MGHDK, CDR2 SYGVNS. This CDR3 region has 18 residues. Germline trimming cut 3 bases from V and 0 bases from J; bases unmatched to any gene: 8. The CDR3 here is CASSDHVTGLSGANVLTF. In nucleotides, the CDR3 is TGTGCCAGCAGTGATCACGTGACAGGGCTCTCTGGGGCCAACGTCCTGACTTTC.

The V gene is TRBV30, the J gene TRBJ1-6; 7 bases are a match to TRBD1. Germline CDR1 reads GTSNPN; CDR2 reads SVGIG (reference sequence). Unmatched junction bases numbered 10, after V lost 5 bases and J lost 9 bases. CDR3 length: 14 amino acids. The CDR3 DNA is TGTGCCTGGCGCGGGGGGACAGAGATTTCACCCCTCCACTTT. Its protein product is CAWRGGTEISPLHF.

This clonotype was seen only a few times. The rearrangement joins TRBV20-1 to TRBJ1-1; the D is unclear. With 3 bases removed from V and 1 base from J, the gap between germline ends came to 12 bases. Germline-derived CDR1 and CDR2 are DFQATT and SNEGSKA (reference sequence). The CDR3 is 14 residues long. In DNA, the CDR3 is TGCAGTGCTAGGCCGGTGCGAGAGAACACTGAAGCTTTCTTT. Amino acid sequence: CSARPVRENTEAFF.

In this sample, this clonotype turned up a few times. This chain joins TRBV2 and TRBJ2-7; the match to TRBD2 covers 7 bases. V lost 9 bases, J lost 5 bases, and 7 bases stayed unmatched. Germline assignment: CDR1 SNHLY and CDR2 FYNNEI. The CDR3 runs 12 residues. CDR3 loop: CASRLASHEQYF. The DNA for the CDR3 is TGTGCCAGTCGACTAGCTAGTCACGAGCAGTACTTC.

This clonotype has a handful of counts. The chain carries TRBV6-5 and TRBJ2-1; 7 positions match TRBD2. Trimming at V came to 1 base and at J to 2 bases, leaving 5 bases not matched to a gene. This CDR3 region has 16 residues. CDR1 and CDR2 (germline): MNHEY, SVGAGI. The CDR3 nucleotides read TGTGCCAGCAGTTACTTGGCTAGCGGACCCTACAATGAGCAGTTCTTC. It codes for CASSYLASGPYNEQFF.

This clonotype was counted between two and nine times. V gene TRBV7-2 combines with J gene TRBJ2-1; possible D gene TRBD2, 5 bases. The CDR3 totals 15 residues. Trimming pared 0 bases from V and 2 bases from J, leaving 8 bases between. Germline CDR1 is SGHTA and CDR2 is FQGNSA. CDR3 sequence (DNA): TGTGCCAGCAGCTTAGCCCCGGGGACCTACAATGAGCAGTTCTTC. This gives the protein CASSLAPGTYNEQFF.

The chain carries TRBV4-3 and TRBJ2-1; D may be TRBD2 (5 bases). Germline CDR1 is LGHNA and CDR2 is YSLEER. Trimming cost V 1 base and J 4 bases, with 14 bases left between them. The CDR3 extends over 16 amino acids. The CDR3 is CASSQVGSGMYNEQFF. CDR3 sequence (DNA): TGCGCCAGCAGCCAAGTGGGGTCGGGAATGTACAATGAGCAGTTCTTC.

The chain combines TRBV20-1 with TRBJ2-5, with D maybe TRBD1 (6 bases). V was cut by 6 bases and J by 5 bases, with 19 bases left in between. This CDR3 has 14 residues. Germline CDR1 DFQATT, CDR2 SNEGSKA (reference sequence). CDR3 protein: CSALMTVQGETQYF. The CDR3, as DNA: TGCAGTGCCCTTATGACAGTCCAGGGGGAGACCCAGTACTTC.

This clonotype was seen a few times. The gene calls are TRBV27 and TRBJ2-3; maybe TRBD2 (5 bases). Looked up from germline, CDR1 is MNHEY and CDR2 is SMNVEV (reference sequence). V shed 2 bases and J shed 3 bases, with 18 bases lying between them. The CDR3 extends over 17 amino acids. CDR3 sequence reads: CASSLELDAGGTDTQYF. The CDR3 DNA reads TGTGCCAGCAGTTTAGAACTAGATGCTGGTGGGACAGATACGCAGTATTTT.

V usage is TRBV5-5 and J usage is TRBJ2-1, with a possible D match to TRBD2 (7 bases). Looked up from germline, CDR1 is SGHKS and CDR2 is YYEKEE (reference sequence). The CDR3 has 15 amino acids. Trimming removed 4 bases at V and 4 bases at J, with 15 bases between. CDR3 in amino acids: CASSALGGAYNEQFF. The CDR3 nucleotides read TGTGCCAGCAGCGCCCTGGGGGGGGCATACAATGAGCAGTTCTTC.

V and J are TRBV2 and TRBJ1-6; D is unclear. The germline gives CDR1 SNHLY, CDR2 FYNNEI. This CDR3 is 11 amino acids long. Trimming shortened V by 4 bases and J by 10 bases, and 5 bases separated the two germline ends. CDR3 bases: TGTGCCAGCAGTGGGACGTCACCCCTCCACTTT. Its translation: CASSGTSPLHF.

This chain's CDR3 is CASSQGQYYEQYF. DNA of the CDR3: TGCGCCAGCAGCCAGGGACAGTACTACGAGCAGTACTTC. The chain recombines TRBV5-1 with TRBJ2-7; 7 bases line up with TRBD1. The CDR3 contains 13 residues. Germline trimming cut 4 bases from V and 3 bases from J; bases unmatched to any gene: 4. Germline loops: CDR1 SGHRS, CDR2 YFSETQ.

The chain carries TRBV20-1 and TRBJ2-2; D remains ambiguous. The CDR3 runs 13 residues. Trimming shortened V by 4 bases and J by 2 bases, and 8 bases separated the two germline ends. Looked up from germline, CDR1 is DFQATT and CDR2 is SNEGSKA (reference sequence). The CDR3 nucleotides read TGCAGTGCTACGGACCTAAACACCGGGGAGCTGTTTTTT. This gives the protein CSATDLNTGELFF.

This clonotype occurred a few times. The genes are TRBV6-5 and TRBJ2-4; D gene ambiguous. CDR3 size: 17 residues. V was clipped by 4 bases and J by 1 base, with 17 bases between them. The germline V gene has CDR1 MNHEY and CDR2 SVGAGI. CDR3 bases: TGTGCCAGCAGTTCGGCAGTCTATAGTTCCGCCAAAAACATTCAGTACTTC. Residues: CASSSAVYSSAKNIQYF.

This clonotype occurred a few times. This chain joins TRBV24-1 and TRBJ2-2; 12 bases are a match to TRBD2. From germline, CDR1 is KGHDR and CDR2 SFDVKD. This CDR3 is 17 amino acids long. The V and J ends lost 5 bases and 5 bases, in that order; junction bases with no gene match: 8. In nucleotides, the CDR3 is TGTGCCACCAGTGCCCCGCTAGCGGGGGGGCCAACCGGGGAGCTGTTTTTT. It specifies CATSAPLAGGPTGELFF.

A note on this clonotype: Germline and junction disagree at one end, which may indicate a read error. The chain links TRBV7-7 to TRBJ2-5; D assignment may be TRBD1 or TRBD2 (5 bases each). This CDR3 is 16 amino acids long. CDR1 is SSHAT, CDR2 FNYEAQ, per germline (reference sequence). The CDR3 DNA follows: TGTGCTAGCAGCCCTGGGCGAGGGCAGGGCCGAGAGACCCAGTACTTC. Amino acid sequence: CASSPGRGQGRETQYF.

CDR3 coding DNA: TGTGCCAGCAGTCCCCGGACCTCACTATGGGGCGAGCAGTACTTC. Protein: CASSPRTSLWGEQYF. The V call is TRBV12-3 or TRBV12-4, the J call TRBJ2-7, with no clear D. This CDR3 comprises 15 residues. The V end lost 5 bases, the J end lost 6 bases, and 20 bases lay between the germline ends.

This clonotype occurred many times. The CDR3 sequence: CSAVDRGETQYF. CDR3 nucleotides: TGCAGTGCCGTCGACAGGGGTGAGACCCAGTACTTC. V and J are TRBV20-1 and TRBJ2-5, with 8 bases that match TRBD1. The ends lost 6 bases at V and 5 bases at J; junction bases unmatched: 5. Germline loops: CDR1 DFQATT, CDR2 SNEGSKA (reference sequence). The CDR3 totals 12 residues.

This clonotype was counted only a few times. This chain joins TRBV6-1 and TRBJ1-2; TRBD1 matches 7 bases. CDR1 and CDR2 (germline): MNHNS, SASEGT. The CDR3 is made up of 14 amino acids. J gave up 0 bases and V 3 bases, and 1 base lay outside the gene matches. In DNA, the CDR3 is TGTGCCAGCAGTGAGCAGGGGGCTAACTATGGCTACACCTTC. Its protein is CASSEQGANYGYTF.